This T cell receptor (beta chain) emerged from a study of vaccination effects on CD4 cells after COVID-19 (dated by TCRdb to between 2021 and 2023). General notes on the study: The ViraFEST assay stimulated PBMC with viral peptide pools and then used TCR sequencing to identify antigen-specific CD4+ T cell clonotypes by expansion. Two doses of either the BNT162b2 or the mRNA-1273 mRNA SARS-CoV-2 vaccine were administered to participants. About 2.1 million PBMC per well were cultured in IMDM with approximately 5% human AB serum, 8 to 10 IU/ml IL-2 and gentamicin, plus 10 ug/ml peptides. SARS-CoV-2 spike-specific CD4+ TCR repertoires from before and after mRNA vaccination were compared in COVID-19 convalescent patients and in infection-naive vaccine recipients. Altogether, some 11 COVID-19 convalescent patients and several SARS-CoV-2-naive healthy vaccine recipients made up the full study. In the study, cultures from other donors were sequenced using the Oncomine TCR Beta short-read assay on an Illumina iSeq 100. The research as a whole found: Both infection-induced and vaccine-induced clones contracted markedly at late post-vaccination timepoints, which is consistent with waning T cell responses. In healthy vaccine recipients, vaccine-induced clones were almost all SARS-CoV-2 mono-reactive, with only 1 of 255 being cross-reactive with common cold coronaviruses. Only a small number of convalescent patients were included, and no early post-infection timepoints were available, which limited the study.

There are a few counts of this clone. The antigen it recognizes is unknown. The record has no base qualities; no much larger clone is one base away. After 10 to 11 days of culture, CD4+ T cells were isolated with the EasySep CD4+ T cell isolation kit. None of the healthy vaccine recipients had a prior SARS-CoV-2 infection, which was confirmed by nucleocapsid antibody tests that came back negative both before and after vaccination. Half of the culture medium was replaced with fresh IL-2-containing medium on days 3 and 7. Unless otherwise noted, each peptide stimulation condition was cultured in triplicate wells. Using Ficoll-Paque Plus gradient centrifugation, PBMC were separated from whole blood and then either used fresh or cryopreserved at -140C. The QIAamp micro DNA kit was used to extract genomic DNA from the cultured CD4+ T cells. Library preparation used the immunoSEQ multiplex PCR assay. TCR beta CDR3 sequencing was performed on DNA from the cultured, isolated CD4+ T cells. On the authors' methods: Non-productive TCR sequences were removed, reads were trimmed to the CDR3 region, and CDR3s of at least 7 amino acids were retained. The MANAFEST web app was used to identify antigen-specific clonotypes by comparing expansion in peptide wells with expansion in reference cultures. To count as positive, a clone had to show expansion at FDR<0.05 compared with the reference and with all other wells, an odds ratio above 5, and a frequency above 0.1% in two replicate wells. Clonotypes significantly expanded in SARS-CoV-2 spike wells and in at least one common cold coronavirus spike condition were defined as cross-reactive. CDR3 similarity was assessed by Levenshtein distance using the stringdist R package, and unrooted trees were constructed with ape in R 3.6.1. TCRdb mirrors the immuneACCESS table, restricted to in-frame sequences. Some clones are absent from its copies; in checked studies, under half trace to an unresolved V gene, and the reason for the others is unknown. Clone size and the V and J calls come from that table; the DNA yielded D and trimming. The sample table holds 30,000 to 40,000 clones, of which 82% were seen once. Clones ranked in the top ten supply under 3% of the sample.

CDR1 and CDR2, per the germline V gene, are SGHAT and FQNNGV. The CDR3 runs 14 residues from the cysteine to the phenylalanine. Only the CDR3 DNA stays, 42 bases, in frame from base 1. V was cut back by 5 bases and J by 1 base, leaving a gap of 9 bases between them. This chain is built from TRBV11-2 and TRBJ1-5, with the D gene not clear enough to name. The source was CD4+ T cells from PBMCs cultured without peptide, collected before COVID-19 vaccination. This TCR derives from a human donor who received a COVID-19 vaccine. The CDR3 region: CASSRGPSNQPQHF. The DNA reads TGTGCCAGCAGCCGCGGGCCGAGCAATCAGCCCCAGCATTTT.